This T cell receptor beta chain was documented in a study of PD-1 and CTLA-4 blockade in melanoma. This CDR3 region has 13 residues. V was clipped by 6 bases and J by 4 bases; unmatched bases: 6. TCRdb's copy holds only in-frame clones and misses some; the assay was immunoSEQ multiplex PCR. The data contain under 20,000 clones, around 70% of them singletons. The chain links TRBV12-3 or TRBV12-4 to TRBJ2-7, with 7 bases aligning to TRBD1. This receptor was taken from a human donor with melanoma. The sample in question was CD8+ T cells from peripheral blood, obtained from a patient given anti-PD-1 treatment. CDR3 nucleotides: TGTGCCAGCAGCCCGGGACAGCTATACGAGCAGTACTTC. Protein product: CASSPGQLYEQYF.